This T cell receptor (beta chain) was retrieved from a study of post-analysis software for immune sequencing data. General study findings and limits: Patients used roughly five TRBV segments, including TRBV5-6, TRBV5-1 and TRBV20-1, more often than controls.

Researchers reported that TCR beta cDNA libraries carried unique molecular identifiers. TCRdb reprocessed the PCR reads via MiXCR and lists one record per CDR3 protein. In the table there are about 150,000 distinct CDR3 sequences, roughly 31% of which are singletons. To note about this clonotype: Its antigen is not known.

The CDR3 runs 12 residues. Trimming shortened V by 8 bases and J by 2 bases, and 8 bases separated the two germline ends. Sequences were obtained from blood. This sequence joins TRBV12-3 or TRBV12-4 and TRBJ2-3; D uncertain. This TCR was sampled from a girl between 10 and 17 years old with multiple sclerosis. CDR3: CASSTNTDTQYF. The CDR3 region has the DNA TGTGCCAGCTCCACGAACACAGATACGCAGTATTTT.